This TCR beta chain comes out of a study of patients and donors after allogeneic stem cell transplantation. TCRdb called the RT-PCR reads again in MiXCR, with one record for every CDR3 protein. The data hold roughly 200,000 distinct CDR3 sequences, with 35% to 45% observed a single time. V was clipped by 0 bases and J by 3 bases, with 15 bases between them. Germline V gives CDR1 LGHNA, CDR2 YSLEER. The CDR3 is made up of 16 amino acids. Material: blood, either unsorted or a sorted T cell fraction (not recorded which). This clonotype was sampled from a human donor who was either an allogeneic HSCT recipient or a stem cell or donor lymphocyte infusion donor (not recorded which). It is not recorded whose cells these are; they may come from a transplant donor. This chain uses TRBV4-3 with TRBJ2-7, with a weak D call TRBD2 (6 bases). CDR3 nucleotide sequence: TGCGCCAGCAGCCAAGAAGGCGGGGCGAGCGTCTACGAGCAGTACTTC. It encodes CASSQEGGASVYEQYF.